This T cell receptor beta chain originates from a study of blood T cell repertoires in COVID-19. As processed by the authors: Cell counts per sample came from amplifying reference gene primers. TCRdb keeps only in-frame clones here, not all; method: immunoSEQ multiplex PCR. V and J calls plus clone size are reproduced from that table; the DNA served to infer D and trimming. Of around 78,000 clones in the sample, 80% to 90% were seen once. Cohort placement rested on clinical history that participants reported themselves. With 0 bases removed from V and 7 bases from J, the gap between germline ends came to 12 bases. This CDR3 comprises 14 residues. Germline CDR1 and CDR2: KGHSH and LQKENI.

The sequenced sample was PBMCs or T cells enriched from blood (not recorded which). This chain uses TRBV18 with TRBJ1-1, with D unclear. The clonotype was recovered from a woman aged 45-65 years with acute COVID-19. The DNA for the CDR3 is TGTGCCAGCTCACCACCTCGGAGGGCGGATGAAGCTTTCTTT. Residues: CASSPPRRADEAFF.